The sequence of this TCR beta chain was determined in a study of blood T cell repertoires in COVID-19. CDR1 and CDR2 from the germline V gene are SGDLS and YYNGEE. V was shortened by 0 bases and J by 11 bases, with 9 bases between the two germline ends. The CDR3 is 13 amino acids. Recruits, aged roughly 18 to 95 years, lived in 24 US areas. How the authors handled the data: Researchers report that nucleated cell counts were estimated from reference gene primer amplification. The data were produced by immunoSEQ multiplex PCR, yet TCRdb's version contains in-frame clones alone and is incomplete. Clone size and V and J calls were adopted from that table, with D and trimming inferred from the DNA. This table holds around 190,000 clones, around 83% found once.

Sample: PBMCs or T cells enriched from blood (not recorded which). The source is a woman in her twenties or thirties who had been exposed to COVID-19. The V gene is TRBV9, the J gene TRBJ1-6; D not certain. The CDR3 loop reads CASSVEDGAPLHF. CDR3 nucleotide sequence: TGTGCCAGCAGCGTAGAAGACGGAGCACCCCTCCACTTT.